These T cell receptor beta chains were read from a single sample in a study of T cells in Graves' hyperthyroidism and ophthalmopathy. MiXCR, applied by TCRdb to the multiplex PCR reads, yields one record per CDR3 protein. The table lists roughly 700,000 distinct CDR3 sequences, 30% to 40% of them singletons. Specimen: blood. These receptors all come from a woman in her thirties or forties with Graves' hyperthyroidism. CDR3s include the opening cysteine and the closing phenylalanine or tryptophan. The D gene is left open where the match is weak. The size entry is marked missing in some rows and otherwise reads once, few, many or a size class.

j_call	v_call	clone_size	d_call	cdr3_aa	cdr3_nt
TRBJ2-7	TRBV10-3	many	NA	CAIRTDRTYEQYF	TGTGCCATCAGGACCGACAGGACGTACGAGCAGTACTTC
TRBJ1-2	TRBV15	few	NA	CATSRADGRNYGYTF	TGTGCCACCAGCAGGGCGGACGGGCGGAACTATGGCTACACCTTC
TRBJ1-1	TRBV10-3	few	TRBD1	CAITGAEDTEAFF	TGTGCCATAACAGGGGCGGAGGACACTGAAGCTTTCTTT
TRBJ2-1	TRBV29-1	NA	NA	CSVEFVRLNEQFF	TGCAGCGTTGAATTCGTCAGACTCAATGAGCAGTTCTTC
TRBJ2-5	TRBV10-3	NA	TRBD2	CASSEFSGRHETQYF	TGTGCCAGCAGTGAGTTTAGCGGGAGACACGAGACCCAGTACTTC
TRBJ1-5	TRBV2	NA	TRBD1	CASSYSDRVRQPQHF	TGTGCCAGCAGTTACTCCGACAGGGTTCGTCAGCCCCAGCATTTT
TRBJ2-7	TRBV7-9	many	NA	CASSLEGESSYEQYF	TGTGCCAGCAGCTTAGAGGGCGAGAGCTCCTACGAGCAGTACTTC
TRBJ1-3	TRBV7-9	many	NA	CASRSGDTIYF	TGTGCCAGCAGGTCGGGTGACACCATATATTTT
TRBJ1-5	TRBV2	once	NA	CASSEYGSGSNQPQHF	TGTGCCAGCAGTGAATACGGGAGTGGCAGCAATCAGCCCCAGCATTTT
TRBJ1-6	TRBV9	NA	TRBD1	CASSYSTDRVVFPGSPLHF	TGTGCCAGCAGTTACTCGACGGACAGGGTAGTTTTTCCAGGTTCACCCCTCCACTTT
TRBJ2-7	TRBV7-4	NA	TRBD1	CASSHVAGTENSYEQYF	TGTGCCAGCTCCCACGTCGCCGGGACAGAGAACTCCTACGAGCAGTACTTC
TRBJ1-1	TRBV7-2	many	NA	CASSLYRGPTEAFF	TGTGCCAGCAGCTTATACCGGGGGCCCACTGAAGCTTTCTTT
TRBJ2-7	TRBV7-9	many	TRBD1	CASSRQGNEQYF	TGTGCCAGCAGCCGACAGGGGAATGAGCAGTACTTC
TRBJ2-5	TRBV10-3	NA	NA	CAISEPEKTQYF	TGTGCCATCAGTGAGCCCGAAAAGACCCAGTACTTC
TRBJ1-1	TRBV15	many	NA	CATSRDFYDVNTEAFF	TGTGCCACCAGCAGAGATTTCTATGACGTGAACACTGAAGCTTTCTTT
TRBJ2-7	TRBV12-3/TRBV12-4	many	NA	CASSLFEPYEQYF	TGTGCCAGCAGTTTATTTGAACCCTACGAGCAGTACTTC
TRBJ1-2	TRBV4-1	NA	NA	CASSQTLTGTYGHTF	TGCGCCAGCAGCCAGACACTAACAGGGACCTATGGCCACACCTTC
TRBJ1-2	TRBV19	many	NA	CASSTSLGSYGYTF	TGTGCCAGTAGTACTTCCCTGGGCAGCTATGGCTACACCTTC
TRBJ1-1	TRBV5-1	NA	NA	CASSWNPGQLLAFF	TGCGCCAGCAGCTGGAATCCGGGACAACTGTTGGCTTTCTTT
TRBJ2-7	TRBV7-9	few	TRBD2	CASSQTSGRAYKYF	TGTGCCAGCAGCCAGACTAGCGGGAGGGCTTATAAGTACTTC
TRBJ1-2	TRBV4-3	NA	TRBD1	CASSHPDRESEGYTF	TGCGCCAGCAGCCACCCGGACAGGGAATCGGAAGGCTACACCTTC
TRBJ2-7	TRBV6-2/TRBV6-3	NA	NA	CASSYPPGVSYEQYF	TGTGCCAGCAGTTACCCCCCCGGAGTGAGCTACGAGCAGTACTTC
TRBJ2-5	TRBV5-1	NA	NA	CASSLGEKETQYF	TGCGCCAGCAGCCTGGGGGAAAAGGAGACCCAGTACTTC
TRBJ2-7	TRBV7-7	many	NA	CASSLGNGADDEQYF	TGTGCTAGCAGCTTAGGTAACGGCGCGGATGACGAGCAGTACTTC
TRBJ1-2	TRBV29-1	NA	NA	CSNNPGLNYGYTF	TGCAGCAACAACCCGGGCCTAAACTATGGCTACACCTTC
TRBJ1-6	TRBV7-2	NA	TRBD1	CASSLAARSDRGGTYNSPLHF	TGTGCCAGCAGCTTAGCGGCACGTTCCGACAGGGGAGGAACCTATAATTCACCCCTCCACTTT
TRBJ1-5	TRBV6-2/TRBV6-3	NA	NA	CASSGAGVGYQPQHF	TGTGCCAGCAGTGGAGCTGGGGTAGGGTATCAGCCCCAGCATTTT
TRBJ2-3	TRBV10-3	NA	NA	CATQKTTGTDTQYF	TGTGCCACCCAAAAAACAACAGGGACAGATACGCAGTATTTT
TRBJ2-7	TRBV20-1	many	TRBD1	CSASSGTGVGYEQYF	TGCAGTGCTAGTTCGGGGACAGGGGTAGGCTACGAGCAGTACTTC
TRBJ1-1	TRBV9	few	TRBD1	CASSGGGGMNTEAFF	TGTGCCAGCAGCGGAGGGGGCGGTATGAACACTGAAGCTTTCTTT
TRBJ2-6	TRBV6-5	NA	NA	CASSYGNKASGANVLTF	TGTGCCAGCAGTTACGGGAATAAGGCTTCTGGGGCCAACGTCCTGACTTTC
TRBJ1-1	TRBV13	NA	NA	CASSWRGAVNTEAFF	TGTGCCAGCAGCTGGAGGGGGGCTGTAAACACTGAAGCTTTCTTT
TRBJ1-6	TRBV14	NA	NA	CASSQDTGYNSPLHF	TGTGCCAGCAGCCAAGATACAGGCTATAATTCACCCCTCCACTTT
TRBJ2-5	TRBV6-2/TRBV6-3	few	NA	CASISFGETQYF	TGTGCCAGCATAAGTTTCGGAGAGACCCAGTACTTC
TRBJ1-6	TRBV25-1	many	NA	CASTEGVNSPLHF	TGTGCCAGCACGGAGGGGGTAAATTCACCCCTCCACTTT
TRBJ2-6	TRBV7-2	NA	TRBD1	CASSRQGVILFNVLTF	TGTGCCAGCAGCCGACAGGGAGTAATCCTTTTCAACGTCCTGACTTTC
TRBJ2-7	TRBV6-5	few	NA	CASSPTGRIYLYEQYF	TGTGCCAGCAGTCCCACCGGGAGAATCTACCTCTACGAGCAGTACTTC
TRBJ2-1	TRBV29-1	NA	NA	CSVERQGGYNEQFF	TGCAGCGTTGAAAGGCAGGGGGGATACAATGAGCAGTTCTTC
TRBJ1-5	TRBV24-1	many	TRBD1	CATGTGLNQPQHF	TGTGCCACCGGGACAGGCCTCAATCAGCCCCAGCATTTT
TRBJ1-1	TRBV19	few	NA	CASSIVLGGVGTEAFF	TGTGCCAGTAGTATAGTCTTAGGCGGGGTCGGCACTGAAGCTTTCTTT
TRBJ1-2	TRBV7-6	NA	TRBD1	CASSTGQGALANYGYTF	TGTGCCAGCAGCACGGGACAGGGGGCCCTAGCTAACTATGGCTACACCTTC
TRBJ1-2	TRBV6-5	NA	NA	CASSYSPTEDYGYTF	TGTGCCAGCAGTTACTCCCCGACAGAAGACTATGGCTACACCTTC
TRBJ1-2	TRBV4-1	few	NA	CASSQVLVSYGYTF	TGCGCCAGCAGCCAAGTTCTTGTCAGCTATGGCTACACCTTC
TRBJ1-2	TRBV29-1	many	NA	CSVGNLDSYYGYTF	TGCAGCGTTGGGAATCTTGACAGCTACTATGGCTACACCTTC
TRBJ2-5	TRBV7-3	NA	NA	CASSPLTELKETQYF	TGCGCCAGCAGCCCTTTGACAGAGCTTAAGGAGACCCAGTACTTC
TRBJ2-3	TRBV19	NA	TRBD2	CASKTSGGGDTQYF	TGTGCCAGTAAGACTAGCGGGGGTGGAGATACGCAGTATTTT
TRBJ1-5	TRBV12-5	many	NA	CASELRGHREHQPQHF	TGTGCTAGTGAGTTGAGGGGTCACAGGGAACATCAGCCCCAGCATTTT
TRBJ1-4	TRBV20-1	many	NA	CSAIWGREEKLFF	TGCAGTGCTATCTGGGGGCGGGAGGAAAAACTGTTTTTT
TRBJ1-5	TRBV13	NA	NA	CASSLDNNSNQPQHF	TGTGCCAGCAGCTTGGACAATAATAGCAATCAGCCCCAGCATTTT
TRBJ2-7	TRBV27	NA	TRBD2	CASRPRETAYEQYF	TGTGCCAGCAGGCCGCGGGAGACAGCCTACGAGCAGTACTTC
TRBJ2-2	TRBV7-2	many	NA	CASSLATSTGELFF	TGTGCCAGCAGCTTAGCTACTAGTACCGGGGAGCTGTTTTTT
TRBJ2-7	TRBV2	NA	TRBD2	CASSEISGYEQYF	TGTGCCAGCAGTGAGATTAGCGGGTACGAGCAGTACTTC
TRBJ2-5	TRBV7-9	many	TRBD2	CASSPASGETQYF	TGTGCCAGCAGCCCCGCTAGCGGAGAGACCCAGTACTTC
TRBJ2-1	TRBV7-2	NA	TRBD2	CASSATSGTYNEQFF	TGTGCCAGCAGCGCTACTAGCGGGACCTACAATGAGCAGTTCTTC
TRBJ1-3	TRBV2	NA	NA	CASRVLFQGSSGNTIYF	TGTGCCAGCAGGGTCCTATTTCAGGGAAGCTCTGGAAACACCATATATTTT